This is a list of T cell receptor beta chains from one sample in a study of blood T cell repertoires in COVID-19. Measured with immunoSEQ multiplex PCR; TCRdb has only the in-frame clones, and not every one. The table records under 300,000 clones, more than 75% of them present only once. Material for sequencing was PBMCs or T cells enriched from blood (not recorded which). The receptors shown here come from a woman aged 45-60 years who had been exposed to COVID-19. CDR3s leave out the opening cysteine and the closing phenylalanine or tryptophan. A D gene is named only where the DNA matches it firmly.

>-|TRBJ2-2|TRBV3-1/TRBV3-2
ASSPREYTGELF
>TRBD1|TRBJ1-6|TRBV14
ASSQAYGTENSPLH
>TRBD1|TRBJ1-5|TRBV7-9
ASSLGGGKNQPQH
>TRBD1|TRBJ2-7|TRBV18
ASSPRDRVYYEQY
>TRBD2|TRBJ2-2|TRBV5-1
ASTPAGGNTGELF
>TRBD1|TRBJ1-1|TRBV28
ASRKTGGNTEAF
>TRBD1|TRBJ2-1|TRBV5-6
ASSPPVGQGADNEQF
>-|TRBJ2-3|TRBV5-6
ASSLLTDTQY
>-|TRBJ1-1|TRBV3-1/TRBV3-2
ASSQQGGRVTEAF
>TRBD2|TRBJ2-5|TRBV25-1
ASRSTSGEETQY
>-|TRBJ2-7|TRBV5-1
ASSLDRAYEQY
>TRBD1|TRBJ1-5|TRBV19
ASSPRQGWDLSNQPQH
>TRBD1|TRBJ2-3|TRBV2
ASSDQGALSTDTQY
>-|TRBJ2-5|TRBV6-1
ASSVKGPETQY
>TRBD1|TRBJ2-6|TRBV29-1
SVRTGGTGANVLT
>-|TRBJ1-1|TRBV3-1/TRBV3-2
ASSPATWRHKGPEAF
>-|TRBJ2-3|TRBV10-3
AISGASVRTDTQY
>-|TRBJ2-1|TRBV10-2
ASSVRTLSYNEQF
>-|TRBJ1-5|TRBV28
ASVGLSGQPQH
>-|TRBJ1-2|TRBV2
ASSEQGLGNYGYT
>-|TRBJ1-1|TRBV19
ASSIQGRTEAF
>TRBD1|TRBJ2-5|TRBV10-3
AISEGDRGRGETQY
>TRBD1|TRBJ1-6|TRBV2
ASRPDRGNSPLH
>TRBD1|TRBJ1-2|TRBV15
ATSRGFYRGSDGYT
>TRBD2|TRBJ2-3|TRBV27
ASSSIGLAGFTQY
>-|TRBJ1-1|TRBV4-1
ASSQDGGGFMNTEAF